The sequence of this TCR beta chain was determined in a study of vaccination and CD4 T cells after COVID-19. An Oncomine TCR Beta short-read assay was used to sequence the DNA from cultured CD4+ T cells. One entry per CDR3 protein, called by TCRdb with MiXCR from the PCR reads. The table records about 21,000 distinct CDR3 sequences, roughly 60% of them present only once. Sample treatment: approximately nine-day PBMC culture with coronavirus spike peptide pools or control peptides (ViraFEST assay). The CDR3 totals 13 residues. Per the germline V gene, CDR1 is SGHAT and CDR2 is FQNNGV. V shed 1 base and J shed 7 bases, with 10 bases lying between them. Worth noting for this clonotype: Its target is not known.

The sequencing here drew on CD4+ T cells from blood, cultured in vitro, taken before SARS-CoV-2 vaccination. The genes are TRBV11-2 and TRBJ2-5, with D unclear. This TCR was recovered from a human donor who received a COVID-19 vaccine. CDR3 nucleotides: TGTGCCAGCAGCTTAGTCTCGTCCGGGACCCAGTACTTC. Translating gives CASSLVSSGTQYF.